The 6 T cell receptor beta chains below were found in one sample sequenced in a study of T cell responses to AZD1222 COVID-19 vaccine. Assay used: immunoSEQ multiplex PCR; TCRdb lists only in-frame clones, some missing. The data hold 110,000 or so clones, with roughly nine tenths observed a single time. The source was peripheral blood, collected 28 days after the second AZD1222 dose. The receptors were gathered from an adult who received the AZD1222 COVID-19 vaccine.

This chain uses TRBV7-3 with TRBJ2-1; D is ambiguous. V lost 3 bases and J 0 bases, leaving 12 bases between the germline ends. Germline V gives CDR1 SGHTA, CDR2 FQGTGA. The CDR3 sequence is 16 residues long. The CDR3 region is CASSFRLTSSYNEQFF. For the CDR3, the DNA is TGTGCCAGCAGCTTTCGGCTGACGAGCTCCTACAATGAGCAGTTCTTC. The whole variable domain, filled in from reference TRBV7-3 and TRBJ2-1, reads GAGVSQTPSNKVTEKGKYVELRCDPISGHTALYWYRQSLGQGPEFLIYFQGTGAADDSGLPNDRFFAVRPEGSVSTLKIQRTERGDSAVYLCASSFRLTSSYNEQFFGPGTRLTVL.

This rearrangement joins TRBV19 to TRBJ1-5, with 8 positions matching TRBD1. This CDR3 spans 14 amino acids. V lost 10 bases, J lost 7 bases, and 12 bases stayed unmatched. The germline V gene encodes CDR1 LNHDA and CDR2 SQIVND (reference sequence). CDR3 DNA: TGTGCCACTCACCCCGGACAGGGTAAGCAGCCCCAGCATTTT. Its protein product is CATHPGQGKQPQHF.

J is TRBJ2-7 and V is TRBV18; possibly TRBD2 for D (5 bases). The CDR3 loop spans 14 amino acids. Trimming took off 3 bases at V and 6 bases at J, with 15 bases between the two ends. Per the germline V gene, CDR1 is KGHSH and CDR2 is LQKENI. CDR3 residues: CASSPLGVGSEQYF. CDR3 DNA: TGTGCCAGCTCACCCCTCGGGGTAGGTTCCGAGCAGTACTTC. The variable domain in full, completed from reference TRBV18 and TRBJ2-7, reads NAGVMQNPRHLVRRRGQEARLRCSPMKGHSHVYWYRQLPEEGLKFMVYLQKENIIDESGMPKERFSAEFPKEGPSILRIQQVVRGDSAAYFCASSPLGVGSEQYFGPGTRLTVT.

The chain carries TRBV12-3 or TRBV12-4 and TRBJ2-7; D is uncertain. This CDR3 has 13 amino acids. V lost 6 bases and J 1 base, leaving 10 bases between the germline ends. CDR3 sequence: CASRFSYSYEQYF. In DNA form, the CDR3 reads TGTGCCAGCAGGTTTAGTTATTCCTACGAGCAGTACTTC.

The rearrangement links TRBV12-3 or TRBV12-4 to TRBJ2-3, with D maybe TRBD1 (6 bases). The CDR3 contains 13 residues. Deletions cut 7 bases from V and 4 bases from J, with 12 bases between. The CDR3 DNA is TGTGCCAGCACCCGAGGGGGAGCAGATACGCAGTATTTT. It specifies CASTRGGADTQYF.

The J gene is TRBJ2-7, the V gene TRBV7-6; tentative D call: TRBD1 (6 bases). Germline assignment: CDR1 SGHVS and CDR2 FNYEAQ. This CDR3 is built from 15 residues. V lost 0 bases and J 3 bases, leaving 12 bases between the germline ends. CDR3 sequence reads: CASSLARDTHYEQYF. The CDR3 DNA reads TGTGCCAGCAGCTTAGCCCGGGACACTCACTACGAGCAGTACTTC.